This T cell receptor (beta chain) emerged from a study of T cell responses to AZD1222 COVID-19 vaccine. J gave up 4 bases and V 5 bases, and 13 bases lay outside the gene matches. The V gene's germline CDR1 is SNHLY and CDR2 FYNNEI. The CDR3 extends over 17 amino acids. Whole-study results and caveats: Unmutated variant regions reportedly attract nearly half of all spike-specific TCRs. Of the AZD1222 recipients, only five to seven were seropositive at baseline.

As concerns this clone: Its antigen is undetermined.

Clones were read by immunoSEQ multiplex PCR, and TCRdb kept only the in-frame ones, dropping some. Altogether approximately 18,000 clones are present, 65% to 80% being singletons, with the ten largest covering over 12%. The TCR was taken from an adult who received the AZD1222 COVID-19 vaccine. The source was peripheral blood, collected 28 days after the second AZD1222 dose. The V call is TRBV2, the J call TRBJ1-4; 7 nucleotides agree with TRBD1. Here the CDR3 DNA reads TGTGCCAGCAGTCTTCGGACAGGCCTTCAAAGTAATGAAAAACTGTTTTTT. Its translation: CASSLRTGLQSNEKLFF.